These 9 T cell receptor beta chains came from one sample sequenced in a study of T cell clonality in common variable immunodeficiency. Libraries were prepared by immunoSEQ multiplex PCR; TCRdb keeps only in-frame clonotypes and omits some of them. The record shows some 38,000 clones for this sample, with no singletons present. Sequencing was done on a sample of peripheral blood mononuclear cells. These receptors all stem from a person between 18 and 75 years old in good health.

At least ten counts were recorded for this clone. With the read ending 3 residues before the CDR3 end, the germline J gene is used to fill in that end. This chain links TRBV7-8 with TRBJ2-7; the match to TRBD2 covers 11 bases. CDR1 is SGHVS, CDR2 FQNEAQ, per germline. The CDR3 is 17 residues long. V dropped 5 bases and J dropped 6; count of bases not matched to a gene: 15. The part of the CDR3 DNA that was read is TGTGCCAGCAGCCCCCGGACTAGCGGGCCCCCTCTAAGCGAG. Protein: CASSPRTSGPPLSE. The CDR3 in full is CASSPRTSGPPLSEQYF.

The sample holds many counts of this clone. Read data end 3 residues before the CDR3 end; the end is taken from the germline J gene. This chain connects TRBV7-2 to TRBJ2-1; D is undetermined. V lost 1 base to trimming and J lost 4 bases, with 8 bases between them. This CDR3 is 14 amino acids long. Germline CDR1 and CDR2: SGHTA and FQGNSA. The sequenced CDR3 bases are TGTGCCAGCAGCTTAGACTACCAATACAATGAG. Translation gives CASSLDYQYNE. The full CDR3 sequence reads CASSLDYQYNEQFF. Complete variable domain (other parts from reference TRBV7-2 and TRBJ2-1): GAGVSQSPSNKVTEKGKDVELRCDPISGHTALYWYRQSLGQGLEFLIYFQGNSAPDKSGLPSDRFSAERTGGSVSTLTIQRTQQEDSAVYLCASSLDYQYNEQFFGPGTRLTVL.

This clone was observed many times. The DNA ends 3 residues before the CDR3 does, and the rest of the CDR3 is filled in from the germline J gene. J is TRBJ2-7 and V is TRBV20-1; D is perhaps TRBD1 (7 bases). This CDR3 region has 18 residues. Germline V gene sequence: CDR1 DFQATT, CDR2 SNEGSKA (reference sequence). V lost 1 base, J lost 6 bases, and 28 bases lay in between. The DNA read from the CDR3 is TGCAGTGCTAGAGGCTCGAGGCGGGACAGACAGGCGTCGGGCGAG. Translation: CSARGSRRDRQASGE. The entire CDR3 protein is CSARGSRRDRQASGEQYF.

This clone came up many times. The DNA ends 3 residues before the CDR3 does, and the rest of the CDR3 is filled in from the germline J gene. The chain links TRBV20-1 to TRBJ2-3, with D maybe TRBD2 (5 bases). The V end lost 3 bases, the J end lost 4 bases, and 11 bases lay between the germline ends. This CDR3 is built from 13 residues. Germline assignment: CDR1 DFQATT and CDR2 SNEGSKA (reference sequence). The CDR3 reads CSASSPGADTQYF. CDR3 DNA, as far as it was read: TGCAGTGCTAGTTCGCCCGGGGCAGATACG.

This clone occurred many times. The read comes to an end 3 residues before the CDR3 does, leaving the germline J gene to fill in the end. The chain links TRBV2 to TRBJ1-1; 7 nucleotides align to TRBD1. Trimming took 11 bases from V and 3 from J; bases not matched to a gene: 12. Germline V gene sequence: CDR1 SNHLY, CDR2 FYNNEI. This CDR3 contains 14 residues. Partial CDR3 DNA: TGTGCCGGGGGAGGGGGCGGTTGGGACACTGAA. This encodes CAGGGGGWDTE. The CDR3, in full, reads CAGGGGGWDTEAFF.

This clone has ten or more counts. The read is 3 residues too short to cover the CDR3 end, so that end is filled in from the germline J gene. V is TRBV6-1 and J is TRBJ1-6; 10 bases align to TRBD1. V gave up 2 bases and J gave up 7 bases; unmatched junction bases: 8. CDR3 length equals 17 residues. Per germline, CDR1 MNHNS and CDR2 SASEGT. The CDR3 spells CASSETTGGVQNSPLHF. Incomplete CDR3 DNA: TGTGCCAGCAGTGAAACGACAGGGGGCGTTCAGAATTCACCC.

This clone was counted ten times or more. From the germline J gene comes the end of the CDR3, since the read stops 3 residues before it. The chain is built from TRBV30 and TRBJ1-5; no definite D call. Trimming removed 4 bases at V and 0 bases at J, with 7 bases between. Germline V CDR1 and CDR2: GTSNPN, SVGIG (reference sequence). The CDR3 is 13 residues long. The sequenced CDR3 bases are TGTGCCTGGACTGACAATAGCAATCAGCCC. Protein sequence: CAWTDNSNQP. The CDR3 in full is CAWTDNSNQPQHF.

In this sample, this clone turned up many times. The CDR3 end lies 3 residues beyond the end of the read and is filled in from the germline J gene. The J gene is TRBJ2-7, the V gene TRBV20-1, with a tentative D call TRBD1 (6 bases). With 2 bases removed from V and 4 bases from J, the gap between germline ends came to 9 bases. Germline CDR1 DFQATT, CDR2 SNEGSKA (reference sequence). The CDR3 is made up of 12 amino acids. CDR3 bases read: TGCAGTGCTAGACAGGGGAGTTACGAG. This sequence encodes CSARQGSYE. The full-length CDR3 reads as CSARQGSYEQYF.

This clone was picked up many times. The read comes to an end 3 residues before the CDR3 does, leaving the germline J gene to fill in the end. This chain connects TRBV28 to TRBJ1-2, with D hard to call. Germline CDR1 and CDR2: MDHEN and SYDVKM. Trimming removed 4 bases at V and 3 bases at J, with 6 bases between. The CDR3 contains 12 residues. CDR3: CASSSPYYGYTF. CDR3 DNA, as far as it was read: TGTGCCAGCAGTTCCCCCTACTATGGC.